This T cell receptor (beta chain) comes out of a study of T cells after yellow fever vaccination. Study overall: In the case of low-cell-number fractions, SMART-Seq v4 Ultra Low Input was used for preparation.

As for this clonotype: This could be a read error, since a much larger clone is one nucleotide away.

TCRdb re-called the 5' RACE reads through MiXCR, storing one row per CDR3 protein. In the table there are about 400,000 distinct CDR3 sequences, about 6.2% of which are singletons. Germline CDR1 MNHEY, CDR2 SVGAGI. The CDR3 totals 15 residues. Sequenced material: PBMCs, taken 5 days after the yellow fever booster vaccination. This chain joins TRBV6-5 and TRBJ2-2, with D tentatively TRBD2 (6 bases). The sequence was collected from a man aged 30-40 years who received the YFV17D yellow fever vaccine. The CDR3 loop reads CASSYGRASTGGLFF. The CDR3 nucleotides are TGTGCCAGCAGTTATGGGCGGGCCAGCACCGGGGGGCTGTTTTTT.